The clone carrying this T cell receptor beta chain has a handful of counts. Its antigen remains unidentified. This sample stems from a study of immune evolution from preneoplasia to lung adenocarcinoma. Study findings and constraints: Clonality was highest in normal lung, lower in later-stage lesions apparently.

There are 15 residues in the CDR3. Germline CDR1 and CDR2: SGDLS and YYNGEE. V was trimmed by 4 bases and J by 2 bases, leaving 14 bases between them. Libraries were prepared by immunoSEQ multiplex PCR; TCRdb keeps only in-frame clonotypes and omits some of them. Found here are about 5,500 clones, 83% of them singletons; the top ten hold roughly 4%. This sequence originates from a person in their 70s with lung adenocarcinoma. This sequence joins TRBV9 and TRBJ2-3; D remains unclear. The sequencing sample was made of FFPE adjacent normal lung tissue. The DNA of the CDR3 is TGTGCCAGCAGCTCACCGATAGACCCCACAGATACGCAGTATTTT. It translates to CASSSPIDPTDTQYF.